Reported below is one T cell receptor (beta chain). Its matching antigen is unknown. This sample was taken from a study of cytomegalovirus exposure and HLA in healthy donors. Study information: Early release data held around 80 million unique TCRs from HLA-typed donors. Findings and limits, study-wide: TRBV6-2, TRBV6-3 and some other V segments were unresolvable in 87-base-pair reads.

Use of 60 Vbeta and 13 Jbeta primers characterized the PCR. Produced via immunoSEQ multiplex PCR; TCRdb's table is partial and in-frame only. The sample carries about 140,000 clones, about 80% recorded once. Germline V gives CDR1 SGHAT, CDR2 FQNNGV. The CDR3 covers 13 residues. J was trimmed by 4 bases and V by 6 bases; bases with no gene match: 3. Sequenced material: PBMCs. The V and J genes are TRBV11-2 and TRBJ1-1; TRBD1 matches 9 bases. This TCR came from a woman aged 55-75 years in good health and CMV-seropositive. The CDR3 loop is CASRRTGVTEAFF. The CDR3 DNA sequence: TGTGCCAGCAGACGGACAGGGGTCACTGAAGCTTTCTTT.